The table lists the clone carrying this TCR beta chain with a few counts. TCRdb passed the 5' RACE reads through MiXCR, listing each CDR3 protein once. The sample holds approximately 580,000 distinct CDR3 sequences, about a sixth seen once. The sample originates from a study of T cells after yellow fever vaccination. Unmatched junction bases numbered 7, after V lost 2 bases and J lost 1 base. CDR1 and CDR2 (germline): LGHNT, FRNRAP. The CDR3 spans 17 residues. The specimen was PBMCs, collected 5 days after the first yellow fever vaccination. The clonotype originates from a man aged 18 to 30 who received the YFV17D yellow fever vaccine. J is TRBJ1-5 and V is TRBV12-5; TRBD1 matches at 8 bases. Written as DNA, the CDR3 is TGTGCTAGTGGTTTGTATGGACAGGGAGGGAGCAATCAGCCCCAGCATTTT. This encodes CASGLYGQGGSNQPQHF.